Below, 24 T cell receptor beta chains from the same sample are listed, as sequenced in a study of T cell responses to AZD1222 COVID-19 vaccine (dated by TCRdb to 2020 to 2022). This specimen's time point label, interpreted: about 28 days (+/-7) after the second vaccine dose. The sample's treatment or condition label is to be understood as: meningococcal conjugate vaccine given as trial control. The library relied on the immunoSEQ multiplex PCR assay. The table comes from immuneACCESS by way of TCRdb, which keeps in-frame sequences with V and J called. Part of the clones is missing from these tables; in studies checked, under half for an unresolved V gene and the rest for unknown reasons. A total of about 140,000 clones appear in this sample, 75% to 85% of them only once. The ten biggest clones cover around 8.3% of the sample. This specimen was peripheral blood, taken 28 days after the second dose of the MenACWY control vaccine. The receptor source for this set is an adult who received the MenACWY meningococcal vaccine as a control.

The chain uses TRBV7-9 and TRBJ1-3, with D possibly being TRBD1 (5 bases). The V and J ends lost 7 bases and 0 bases respectively, with 10 bases between them. The CDR3 has 14 amino acids. The germline CDR1 and CDR2 sequences are SEHNR and FQNEAQ (reference sequence). In DNA form, the CDR3 reads TGTGCCAGCACCTACGGGGGCTCTGGAAACACCATATATTTT. Translating gives CASTYGGSGNTIYF.

The chain couples TRBV19 to TRBJ1-2, with D unclear. V lost 10 bases, J lost 3 bases, and 18 bases lay in between. Germline lookup yields CDR1 LNHDA and CDR2 SQIVND (reference sequence). The CDR3 covers 14 residues. In nucleotides, the CDR3 is TGTGCCACTCAGGAGTGGGCAGGAGACTATGGCTACACCTTC. Translation gives CATQEWAGDYGYTF.

This clone was detected only a few times. The chain is built from TRBV4-3 and TRBJ2-1; D might be TRBD1 or TRBD2, each matching 5 bases. This CDR3 contains 15 residues. Germline V gene sequence: CDR1 LGHNA, CDR2 YSLEER. V was cut by 0 bases and J by 6 bases, with 12 bases left in between. The CDR3 is CASSQDQSGSNEQFF. The CDR3 DNA sequence: TGCGCCAGCAGCCAAGATCAATCAGGGAGCAATGAGCAGTTCTTC.

The V gene is TRBV2, the J gene TRBJ1-3; D remains ambiguous. Trimming stripped 8 bases from V and 3 bases from J, with 5 bases between. CDR3 length: 11 amino acids. CDR1 and CDR2 (germline): SNHLY, FYNNEI. The CDR3: CASESGNTIYF. Here the CDR3 DNA reads TGTGCCAGCGAAAGTGGAAACACCATATATTTT.

This chain links TRBV6-5 with TRBJ2-5; tentative D call: TRBD2 (7 bases). This CDR3 contains 14 residues. Germline V gene data show CDR1 as MNHEY and CDR2 as SVGAGI. Trimming removed 3 bases at V and 5 bases at J, with 13 bases between. CDR3 protein: CASSYTGRGETQYF. As DNA, the CDR3 is TGTGCCAGCAGTTATACAGGGAGGGGGGAGACCCAGTACTTC.

This clone was seen just once. The chain is built from TRBV20-1 and TRBJ1-6; D not resolved. Looked up from germline, CDR1 is DFQATT and CDR2 is SNEGSKA (reference sequence). The CDR3 is 16 residues long. V dropped 3 bases and J dropped 0 bases, with 12 bases sitting between them. The DNA for the CDR3 is TGCAGTGCTAGTAAAGCGGATAGCTCCTATAATTCACCCCTCCACTTT. Amino acid sequence: CSASKADSSYNSPLHF.

The chain uses TRBV7-9 and TRBJ1-2; D ambiguous. Trimming stripped 2 bases from V and 0 bases from J, with 7 bases between. Germline CDR1 SEHNR, CDR2 FQNEAQ (reference sequence). This CDR3 has 14 residues. CDR3 protein: CASSLRESNYGYTF. The DNA for the CDR3 is TGTGCCAGCAGCTTAAGGGAATCTAACTATGGCTACACCTTC.

The CDR3 DNA follows: TGTGCCACCAGCAGACACCAGGCCTCTGGGGCCAACGTCCTGACTTTC. It is translated as CATSRHQASGANVLTF. The gene calls are TRBV15 and TRBJ2-6; D is undetermined. Trimming took off 2 bases at V and 0 bases at J, with 8 bases between the two ends. Germline V CDR1 and CDR2: LNHNV, YYDKDF (reference sequence). The CDR3 runs 16 residues.

The J gene is TRBJ2-2, the V gene TRBV5-1; 7 bases are shared with TRBD1. Germline V gene data show CDR1 as SGHRS and CDR2 as YFSETQ. Trimming took 7 bases from V and 5 from J; bases not matched to a gene: 2. The CDR3 extends over 12 amino acids. CDR3 in amino acids: CASSQGTGELFF. CDR3 coding DNA: TGCGCCAGCTCACAGGGGACCGGGGAGCTGTTTTTT. Looking up the rest from reference TRBV5-1 and TRBJ2-2 gives the full variable domain: KAGVTQTPRYLIKTRGQQVTLSCSPISGHRSVSWYQQTPGQGLQFLFEYFSETQRNKGNFPGRFSGRQFSNSRSEMNVSTLELGDSALYLCASSQGTGELFFGEGSRLTVL.

This clone was counted between two and nine times. This sequence joins TRBV12-3 or TRBV12-4 and TRBJ1-1, with D perhaps TRBD1 (5 bases). This CDR3 has 13 residues. The V gene lost 3 bases and the J gene lost 5 bases, with 10 bases spanning the gap. The CDR3 region is CASSFTRGTEAFF. CDR3 nucleotides: TGTGCCAGCAGTTTTACCCGGGGGACTGAAGCTTTCTTT.

The chain recombines TRBV6-1 with TRBJ1-5; D is perhaps TRBD1 (6 bases). Per the germline V gene, CDR1 is MNHNS and CDR2 is SASEGT. V lost 1 base, J lost 7 bases, and 20 bases lay in between. This CDR3 contains 17 residues. The CDR3 sequence is CASSEVGWRTVRQPQHF. CDR3 nucleotide sequence: TGTGCCAGCAGTGAAGTAGGTTGGAGGACAGTAAGGCAGCCCCAGCATTTT.

The genes are TRBV29-1 and TRBJ2-5; D not resolved. V lost 5 bases and J lost 2, with 9 bases in between. This CDR3 spans 12 amino acids. CDR1 and CDR2 from the germline V gene are SQVTM and ANQGSEA. Here the CDR3 reads CSVPYVQETQYF. The CDR3 DNA follows: TGCAGCGTTCCTTACGTACAAGAGACCCAGTACTTC. Based on the CDR3 plus reference TRBV29-1 and TRBJ2-5, the full variable domain is SAVISQKPSRDICQRGTSLTIQCQVDSQVTMMFWYRQQPGQSLTLIATANQGSEATYESGFVIDKFPISRPNLTFSTLTVSNMSPEDSSIYLCSVPYVQETQYFGPGTRLLVL.

CDR3 in amino acids: CATGGSTNEKLFF. For the CDR3, the DNA is TGTGCCACCGGGGGGTCAACTAATGAAAAACTGTTTTTT. The genes are TRBV24-1 and TRBJ1-4, with TRBD1 as a possible D gene (5 bases). Trimming pared 9 bases from V and 0 bases from J, leaving 7 bases between. Germline V gene data show CDR1 as KGHDR and CDR2 as SFDVKD. The CDR3 covers 13 residues.

CDR3 region: CASSELGTNTGELFF. CDR3 nucleotides: TGCGCCAGCTCAGAGTTGGGGACGAACACCGGGGAGCTGTTTTTT. This chain links TRBV5-1 with TRBJ2-2; D gene unclear. The V gene's germline CDR1 is SGHRS and CDR2 YFSETQ. V dropped 7 bases and J dropped 0 bases, with 13 bases sitting between them. This CDR3 has 15 residues.

The rearrangement uses TRBV4-3 and TRBJ2-7; D unclear. Germline CDR1 is LGHNA and CDR2 is YSLEER. The CDR3 is 15 residues long. The germline V and J ends were trimmed by 0 bases and 2 bases, with 11 bases remaining between them. Written as DNA, the CDR3 is TGCGCCAGCAGCCAAGATTCGGGCAGAGCCTACGAGCAGTACTTC. Translating it yields CASSQDSGRAYEQYF.

The V gene is TRBV27, the J gene TRBJ2-5; TRBD1 agrees at 9 bases. CDR3 length: 15 amino acids. Trimming removed 2 bases from V and 5 bases from J; junction bases left unmatched: 6. CDR1 MNHEY and CDR2 SMNVEV come from the germline V gene (reference sequence). The CDR3 region is CASSLVQGAEETQYF. CDR3 bases: TGTGCCAGCAGTTTAGTACAGGGGGCTGAGGAGACCCAGTACTTC.

V is TRBV29-1 and J is TRBJ2-1; 10 bases agree with TRBD1. This CDR3 is 13 amino acids long. The V gene's germline CDR1 is SQVTM and CDR2 ANQGSEA. Trimming at V came to 6 bases and at J to 7 bases, leaving 6 bases not matched to a gene. The CDR3 protein is CSVPGQGWNEQFF. For the CDR3, the DNA is TGCAGCGTACCGGGACAGGGGTGGAATGAGCAGTTCTTC.

The chain links TRBV14 to TRBJ1-2; 8 bases are shared with TRBD1. Germline loops: CDR1 SGHDN, CDR2 FVKESK. The CDR3 length is 13 residues. V was pared by 3 bases and J by 10 bases, with 7 bases of the junction left unmatched. The CDR3 is CASSHRGRGLYTF. In DNA, the CDR3 is TGTGCCAGCAGCCACAGGGGCAGGGGGCTCTACACCTTC.

This chain links TRBV6-4 with TRBJ2-2; D is unresolved. The germline CDR1 and CDR2 sequences are MRHNA and SNTAGT. Between the trimmed V and J ends, which lost 5 bases and 3 bases, there was a span of 10 bases. This CDR3 contains 14 residues. The CDR3 spells CASSPGPHTGELFF. In DNA form, the CDR3 reads TGTGCCAGCAGTCCGGGCCCCCACACCGGGGAGCTGTTTTTT.

The rearrangement uses TRBV18 and TRBJ2-7; tentatively, D is TRBD2 (6 bases). CDR3 size: 16 residues. CDR1 and CDR2 from the germline V gene are KGHSH and LQKENI. V was pared by 3 bases and J by 2 bases, with 17 bases between. The CDR3 DNA follows: TGTGCCAGCTCACCCCCTAGTGGGCGGGGAACCTACGAGCAGTACTTC. It codes for CASSPPSGRGTYEQYF.

The sample holds one count of this clone. The chain is built from TRBV4-1 and TRBJ2-7, with 10 bases matching TRBD1. CDR1 MGHRA and CDR2 YSYEKL come from the germline V gene. The V segment lost 5 bases and the J segment 7 bases; nucleotides outside the gene matches: 8. This CDR3 comprises 14 residues. The CDR3 nucleotides are TGCGCCAGCAGCTTACGACAGGGGGCGCCAGAGCAGTACGTC. Translation: CASSLRQGAPEQYV.

This sequence joins TRBV14 and TRBJ1-1; D gene uncertain. The CDR3 runs to 14 residues. V dropped 4 bases and J dropped 5 bases, with 14 bases sitting between them. Per the germline V gene, CDR1 is SGHDN and CDR2 is FVKESK. The CDR3 sequence: CASSPLLAGTEAFF. As DNA, the CDR3 is TGTGCCAGCAGCCCTCTCCTTGCGGGGACTGAAGCTTTCTTT. The whole variable domain, filled in from reference TRBV14 and TRBJ1-1, reads EAGVTQFPSHSVIEKGQTVTLRCDPISGHDNLYWYRRVMGKEIKFLLHFVKESKQDESGMPNNRFLAERTGGTYSTLKVQPAELEDSGVYFCASSPLLAGTEAFFGQGTRLTVV.

The V call is TRBV7-3, the J call TRBJ2-2; D ambiguous. V was trimmed by 2 bases and J by 4 bases, leaving 5 bases between them. CDR1 and CDR2 (germline): SGHTA, FQGTGA. This CDR3 is built from 13 residues. The CDR3 reads CASSLLSTGELFF. Here the CDR3 DNA reads TGTGCCAGCAGCTTACTTAGCACCGGGGAGCTGTTTTTT.

As to this clone: The same CDR3 is also encoded by other DNA sequences in this sample. The chain has TRBV5-4 and TRBJ2-5; D gene unclear. The V end lost 0 bases, the J end lost 5 bases, and 5 bases lay between the germline ends. This CDR3 spans 12 amino acids. The germline V gene has CDR1 SGHNT and CDR2 YYREEE (reference sequence). This chain's CDR3 is CASSLALETQYF. The DNA of the CDR3 is TGTGCCAGCAGCTTGGCCCTGGAGACCCAGTACTTC.